The source of this T cell receptor beta chain is a study of T cell repertoires in cytomegalovirus infection. Background on the study: Through public TCR beta signatures, both CMV infection and matching HLA type were indicated. Study findings and constraints: Cumulative frequency (of public TCR beta family members) identified carriers of CMV plus the relevant HLA. Dominating the ex vivo response were HLA-C-restricted CMV-specific TCR beta clonotypes.

TCRdb redid the calling of the reads with MiXCR, one entry per CDR3 protein. The sample gives 830,000 or so distinct CDR3 sequences, approximately 32% of which show up once; 12% is in the top ten. This clonotype has more than one count but fewer than ten. The antigen is not known. Sequenced here: cultured CD8+ T cells from PBMCs, sampled from culture after CMV antigen stimulation. This TCR came from a human donor in good health (CMV status not recorded). Some clones in this sample may be carry-over from other donors' samples.

In DNA form, the CDR3 reads TGTGCCAGCAGCGTAGGTTCAGGGGCTGGAAACACCATATATTTT. This encodes CASSVGSGAGNTIYF. This chain uses TRBV9 with TRBJ1-3; weak D call: TRBD1 (6 bases). Deletions cut 0 bases from V and 2 bases from J, with 9 bases between. Germline V gives CDR1 SGDLS, CDR2 YYNGEE. This CDR3 spans 15 amino acids.